These T cell receptor beta chains were read from a single sample in a study of T cell responses to AZD1222 COVID-19 vaccine. The method was immunoSEQ multiplex PCR; TCRdb's version includes in-frame clones alone and lacks a portion of them. This sample carries about 140,000 clones, approximately 93% of them seen once, and the ten largest clones take less than 0.95%. The sequencing here drew on peripheral blood, taken on day 0 of MenACWY control vaccination. Receptor source: an adult in good health. CDR3s leave out the opening cysteine and the closing phenylalanine or tryptophan. Each record gives: J gene, V gene, CDR3 protein.

j_call: TRBJ1-6; v_call: TRBV5-8; cdr3_aa: ASSPPPHRGRFNSPLH
j_call: TRBJ1-2; v_call: TRBV9; cdr3_aa: ASSLKDSFYGYT
j_call: TRBJ2-3; v_call: TRBV7-9; cdr3_aa: ASSLEAADTQY
j_call: TRBJ2-1; v_call: TRBV7-8; cdr3_aa: ASSLEAGVRDEQF
j_call: TRBJ2-2; v_call: TRBV5-1; cdr3_aa: ASSPQEPGELF
j_call: TRBJ1-5; v_call: TRBV10-3; cdr3_aa: AAQGSSNQPQH
j_call: TRBJ2-3; v_call: TRBV5-1; cdr3_aa: ASSLEQTTDTQY
j_call: TRBJ1-5; v_call: TRBV2; cdr3_aa: ASIGGLSNQPQH
j_call: TRBJ2-1; v_call: TRBV7-9; cdr3_aa: ASSDGPESYNEQF
j_call: TRBJ2-7; v_call: TRBV2; cdr3_aa: ASGPDSSYEQY
j_call: TRBJ2-2; v_call: TRBV19; cdr3_aa: ASSTPGNTGELF
j_call: TRBJ2-1; v_call: TRBV7-9; cdr3_aa: ASSFFRRDNEQF
j_call: TRBJ2-7; v_call: TRBV11-2; cdr3_aa: ASSLYRVGGGPRGQY
j_call: TRBJ1-1; v_call: TRBV20-1; cdr3_aa: SASAGGDTEAF
j_call: TRBJ1-5; v_call: TRBV28; cdr3_aa: ASSLLGVIMPQH
j_call: TRBJ1-1; v_call: TRBV28; cdr3_aa: ASSLRGQAF
j_call: TRBJ2-3; v_call: TRBV19; cdr3_aa: ASSISLAGVKDTQY
j_call: TRBJ1-1; v_call: TRBV19; cdr3_aa: ASTGRRTEAF
j_call: TRBJ1-2; v_call: TRBV28; cdr3_aa: ASSLQGGPKGYT
j_call: TRBJ1-5; v_call: TRBV5-1; cdr3_aa: ASSLAPVGGANQPQH
j_call: TRBJ1-6; v_call: TRBV2; cdr3_aa: ASSEVGDNSPLH
j_call: TRBJ1-1; v_call: TRBV27; cdr3_aa: ASSLSGGTEAF
j_call: TRBJ2-3; v_call: TRBV11-3; cdr3_aa: ASSHQGSTQY
j_call: TRBJ1-1; v_call: TRBV3-1/TRBV3-2; cdr3_aa: ASSQYPGRGPKNTEAF
j_call: TRBJ1-1; v_call: TRBV7-2; cdr3_aa: ASSLQGLTEAF
j_call: TRBJ2-3; v_call: TRBV4-1; cdr3_aa: ASSSDGKSTDTQY
j_call: TRBJ1-2; v_call: TRBV5-4; cdr3_aa: ASSLKADLYGYT
j_call: TRBJ1-2; v_call: TRBV9; cdr3_aa: ASSVDGAGYT
j_call: TRBJ1-6; v_call: TRBV9; cdr3_aa: ASSVGLGLHNPPLH